This TCR beta chain was obtained from a study of blood T cell repertoires in COVID-19. Study at large: The origin of the acute and convalescent COVID-19 samples was the United States, Italy and Spain.

Participant ages covered roughly 18 to 89 years across about two dozen US areas. The study assigned cohorts using participant-reported clinical history. Each recovered donor of Cohort 3 presented with two negative PCRs, clearance, or symptom resolution. This clone was seen once. Some clones are missing from TCRdb's copy, which holds only in-frame ones; the method was immunoSEQ multiplex PCR. This repertoire shows about 230,000 clones, approximately 90% found once; its top ten account for 10% to 12%. Germline V gives CDR1 LGHDT, CDR2 YNNKEL (reference sequence). The CDR3 is made up of 16 amino acids. Germline trimming cut 5 bases from V and 5 bases from J; bases unmatched to any gene: 12.

The sequence was obtained from a man younger than 45 who had recovered from COVID-19. This rearrangement joins TRBV3-1 (or the pseudogene TRBV3-2) to TRBJ2-3; TRBD2 matches 8 bases. The sequencing sample was made of PBMCs or T cells enriched from blood (not recorded which). The CDR3 region is CASSTFPGLVLDTQYF. CDR3 nucleotides: TGTGCCAGCAGCACCTTCCCGGGACTAGTTTTAGATACGCAGTATTTT.